The text below deals with one T cell receptor (beta chain). What antigen it recognizes has not been identified. Base quality data are lacking; no much larger clone is found one base away. This sample is part of a study of patients and donors after allogeneic stem cell transplantation (TCRdb year 2020). The library came from RT-PCR. For sequencing, a NextSeq 550 was employed. TCRdb trimmed the raw reads at Q25, called clones with MiXCR and kept productive beta chains. Rows with one shared CDR3 protein collapse into an entry with the most common genes and DNA. Across this sample there are about 960,000 distinct CDR3 sequences, with roughly 18% seen only once. The ten biggest clones cover around 6% of the sample. V and J are trimmed by 4 bases and 0 bases, and the gene matches miss 17 bases of the junction. Including cysteine and phenylalanine, the CDR3 has 20 amino acids. CDR3 DNA is the only sequence kept; it has 60 bases, read in frame from the first base. CDR1 and CDR2, looked up from the germline V gene, are SGHRS and YFSETQ.

The chain joins TRBV5-1 to TRBJ2-3; 10 central nucleotides agree with TRBD2. The TCR comes from a human donor who was either an allogeneic HSCT recipient or a stem cell or donor lymphocyte infusion donor (not recorded which). It is not recorded whose cells these are; they may come from a transplant donor. Sample: blood, either unsorted or a sorted T cell fraction (not recorded which). In nucleotides, the sequence is TGCGCCAGCAGCGTTCGTGGTATCCAGCGGGGGGGACAGAGCACAGATACGCAGTATTTT. This yields the protein CASSVRGIQRGGQSTDTQYF.